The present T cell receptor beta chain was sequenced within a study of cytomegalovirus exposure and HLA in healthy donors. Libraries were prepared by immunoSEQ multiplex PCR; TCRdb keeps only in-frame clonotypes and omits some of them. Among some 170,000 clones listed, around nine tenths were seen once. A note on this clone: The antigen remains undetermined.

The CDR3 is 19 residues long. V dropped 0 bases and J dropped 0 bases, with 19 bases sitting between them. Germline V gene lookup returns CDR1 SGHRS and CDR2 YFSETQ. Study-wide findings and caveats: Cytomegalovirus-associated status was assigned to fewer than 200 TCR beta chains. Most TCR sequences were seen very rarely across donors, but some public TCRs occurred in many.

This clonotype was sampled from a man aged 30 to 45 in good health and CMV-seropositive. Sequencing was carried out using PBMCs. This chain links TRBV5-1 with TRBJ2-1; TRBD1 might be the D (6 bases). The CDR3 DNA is TGCGCCAGCAGCTTGGGGGCCGATGGGGGCCCAATCTCCTACAATGAGCAGTTCTTC. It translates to CASSLGADGGPISYNEQFF.